Listed below are T cell receptor beta chains from one sample, sequenced in a study of cytomegalovirus exposure and HLA in healthy donors. Method: immunoSEQ multiplex PCR; TCRdb's copy keeps in-frame clones and lacks some. Here the sample table reports around 100,000 clones. Material: PBMCs. The origin of the receptors is a man aged 35 to 55 in good health and CMV-seronegative. Each CDR3 is given with its conserved first and last residue. The D gene is left open where the match is weak.

>TRBV6-5|TRBJ2-2|.
CASMNRKAAGELFF
TGTGCCAGCATGAACAGAAAGGCCGCCGGGGAGCTGTTTTTT
>TRBV29-1|TRBJ2-6|TRBD2
CSVGGLAGISSGANVLTF
TGCAGCGTTGGCGGCCTAGCGGGGATTAGCTCTGGGGCCAACGTCCTGACTTTC
>TRBV4-3|TRBJ1-2|.
CASSRAAQGKHTGAGDYGYTF
TGCGCCAGCAGCCGCGCTGCCCAGGGAAAACACACGGGAGCTGGGGACTATGGCTACACCTTC
>TRBV2|TRBJ1-5|.
CASSPRGSYSNQPQHF
TGTGCCAGCAGCCCCCGCGGCAGTTATAGCAATCAGCCCCAGCATTTT
>TRBV6-1|TRBJ2-7|TRBD1
CASSSTGRSYEQYF
TGTGCCAGCAGTTCGACAGGGCGCTCCTACGAGCAGTACTTC
>TRBV5-1|TRBJ2-7|.
CASSLAPQVGSYEQYF
TGCGCCAGCAGCTTGGCCCCCCAGGTCGGCTCCTACGAGCAGTACTTC
>TRBV7-7|TRBJ2-2|.
CASSLNPPSTPGELFF
TGTGCCAGCAGCCTAAATCCGCCCTCCACCCCCGGGGAGCTGTTTTTT
>TRBV2|TRBJ1-6|.
CASSGGGGYSPLHF
TGTGCCAGCAGTGGGGGGGGAGGGTATTCACCCCTCCACTTT
>TRBV19|TRBJ2-7|.
CASSIFRGASYEQYF
TGTGCCAGTAGTATTTTCAGGGGAGCCTCCTACGAGCAGTACTTC
>TRBV5-1|TRBJ2-2|TRBD1
CASSSRQGSNTGELFF
TGCGCCAGCAGCTCCCGACAGGGGTCGAACACCGGGGAGCTGTTTTTT
>TRBV6-1|TRBJ1-5|.
CASSGGDVSNQPQHF
TGTGCCAGCAGCGGGGGGGACGTTAGCAATCAGCCCCAGCATTTT
>TRBV4-3|TRBJ1-2|.
CASSQDGSSYGYTF
TGCGCCAGCAGCCAAGATGGTAGCAGCTATGGCTACACCTTC
>TRBV29-1|TRBJ1-1|TRBD1
CSAGQGARSEAFF
TGCAGCGCCGGACAGGGGGCAAGATCTGAAGCTTTCTTT
>TRBV5-4|TRBJ2-1|.
CASSLKGVNEQFF
TGTGCCAGCAGCTTGAAAGGGGTGAATGAGCAGTTCTTC
>TRBV15|TRBJ2-1|TRBD2
CATSRVLGLAAENEQFF
TGTGCCACCAGCAGAGTTCTTGGACTAGCGGCGGAGAATGAGCAGTTCTTC
>TRBV14|TRBJ2-7|.
CASSPANYEQYF
TGTGCCAGCAGCCCCGCGAACTACGAGCAGTACTTC
>TRBV6-1|TRBJ1-2|.
CASSFGDDNYGYTF
TGTGCCAGCAGTTTCGGAGACGATAACTATGGCTACACCTTC
>TRBV9|TRBJ2-2|.
CASSVAAGTRVAGELFF
TGTGCCAGCAGCGTAGCGGCGGGCACTAGGGTGGCCGGGGAGCTGTTTTTT
>TRBV15|TRBJ1-1|TRBD1
CATSRDNGAGGAKAFF
TGTGCCACCAGCAGAGATAATGGAGCAGGGGGCGCGAAAGCTTTCTTT
>TRBV5-1|TRBJ1-2|.
CASSREGLGNYGYTF
TGCGCCAGCAGCCGAGAAGGACTAGGGAACTATGGCTACACCTTC
>TRBV9|TRBJ2-1|TRBD2
CASSVDLAGVNEQFF
TGTGCCAGCAGCGTAGACCTAGCGGGAGTAAATGAGCAGTTCTTC
>TRBV9|TRBJ2-1|TRBD2
CASSALAGDYNEQFF
TGTGCCAGCAGCGCTCTAGCGGGGGACTACAATGAGCAGTTCTTC
>TRBV6-6|TRBJ2-7|TRBD2
CASRGASGLTYEQYF
TGTGCCAGCAGGGGGGCTAGCGGGCTAACCTACGAGCAGTACTTC
>TRBV2|TRBJ2-1|.
CASSEAQWGPFSFF
TGTGCCAGCAGTGAAGCGCAATGGGGGCCGTTTTCGTTCTTC
>TRBV28|TRBJ1-4|.
CASKQGTNEKLFF
TGTGCCAGCAAGCAGGGTACTAATGAAAAACTGTTTTTT
>TRBV7-2|TRBJ2-5|TRBD1
CASSFVGGQGAGETQYF
TGTGCCAGCAGCTTTGTGGGGGGACAGGGGGCAGGGGAGACCCAGTACTTC
>TRBV5-1|TRBJ1-4|.
CASQTGVGEKLFF
TGCGCCAGCCAGACAGGCGTGGGGGAAAAACTGTTTTTT
>TRBV11-3|TRBJ2-7|TRBD1
CASSKDGQGFYEQYF
TGTGCCAGCAGCAAAGATGGACAGGGGTTCTACGAGCAGTACTTC
>TRBV29-1|TRBJ1-3|TRBD1
CSVQTGENTIYF
TGCAGCGTTCAGACAGGGGAAAACACCATATATTTT
>TRBV11-2|TRBJ2-3|TRBD2
CASRDEGGRSDTQYF
TGTGCCAGCAGGGACGAGGGCGGGAGGTCAGATACGCAGTATTTT
>TRBV7-9|TRBJ2-7|.
CASSFLNEQYF
TGTGCCAGCAGCTTTTTAAACGAGCAGTACTTC
>TRBV9|TRBJ2-7|TRBD2
CASSIAGGAYEQYF
TGTGCCAGCAGCATTGCGGGGGGCGCCTACGAGCAGTACTTC
>TRBV27|TRBJ1-6|.
CASSLPTDSPLHF
TGTGCCAGCAGTCTCCCTACCGATTCACCCCTCCACTTT
>TRBV18|TRBJ2-2|TRBD1
CASSLGQGAGGELFF
TGTGCCAGCTCACTTGGACAGGGGGCCGGCGGGGAGCTGTTTTTT
>TRBV27|TRBJ1-3|.
CARERNTIYF
TGTGCCAGGGAGAGGAACACCATATATTTT
>TRBV15|TRBJ1-4|.
CATSRAGATNEKLFF
TGTGCCACCAGCAGAGCAGGGGCGACTAATGAAAAACTGTTTTTT
>TRBV18|TRBJ1-1|TRBD1
CASSPRELDRGNTEAFF
TGTGCCAGCTCACCACGCGAACTGGACAGGGGGAACACTGAAGCTTTCTTT
>TRBV5-3|TRBJ1-2|.
CASSLGGQIYGYTF
TGTGCCAGCAGCTTGGGAGGCCAAATCTATGGCTACACCTTC
>TRBV9|TRBJ2-2|TRBD2
CASSPSGGRAGGELFF
TGTGCCAGCAGCCCCAGCGGCGGGAGGGCCGGTGGGGAGCTGTTTTTT
>TRBV5-4|TRBJ1-1|TRBD1
CASSVQTGENTEAFF
TGTGCCAGCAGCGTCCAGACAGGGGAGAACACTGAAGCTTTCTTT
>TRBV27|TRBJ2-1|.
CASSPSYNEQFF
TGTGCCAGCAGCCCATCCTACAATGAGCAGTTCTTC
>TRBV11-2|TRBJ2-1|TRBD2
CASSSGTSSYNEQFF
TGTGCCAGCAGCTCCGGGACTAGTTCCTACAATGAGCAGTTCTTC
>TRBV19|TRBJ2-1|TRBD2
CASSIRSGGYPNEQFF
TGTGCCAGTAGTATTAGGTCGGGGGGGTACCCCAATGAGCAGTTCTTC
>TRBV4-3|TRBJ2-1|.
CASSQDKARGNEQFF
TGCGCCAGCAGCCAAGATAAGGCGCGCGGCAATGAGCAGTTCTTC
>TRBV18|TRBJ1-5|.
CASSPQDPRGGQPQHF
TGTGCCAGCTCACCCCAAGATCCCAGGGGCGGGCAGCCCCAGCATTTT
>TRBV5-6|TRBJ1-2|TRBD1
CASSPRTGYYGYTF
TGTGCCAGCAGCCCAAGGACAGGGTACTATGGCTACACCTTC
>TRBV19|TRBJ1-5|.
CASSDLGGNQPQHF
TGTGCCAGTAGTGATTTGGGCGGCAATCAGCCCCAGCATTTT
>TRBV6-5|TRBJ2-5|TRBD2
CASRSSGQETQYF
TGTGCCAGCAGGTCTAGCGGGCAAGAGACCCAGTACTTC